The present entry profiles one T cell receptor (beta chain) with its context. This clone was counted between two and nine times. This receptor's antigen is unknown. No much larger clonotype is one base removed from it; base qualities were not supplied. The CDR3 spans 15 residues, from the cysteine through the phenylalanine. The only DNA kept is the CDR3, 45 bases in frame from the first base. CDR1 is given as MRHNA and CDR2 as SNTAGT, both from the germline V gene. The V end loses 0 bases and the J end loses 7 bases, and a stretch of 13 bases separates them. This sample was taken from a study of shared clonotypes between healthy human individuals (TCRdb year 2020). Regarding the complete study: The cohort comprised a couple of women and a few men aged 18 to 49 years. For each donor, three plates each were used for CD4 naive and CD4 memory, two plates were used for CD8 naive, and one plate was used for CD8 memory. To estimate repertoire size and how much clonotypes are shared between individuals, the study performed deep sequencing of blood TCR repertoires from about five healthy adults. Libraries were prepared and TCR repertoires were sequenced by different laboratories using diverse techniques, in order to increase sequencing depth and limit assay-specific biases. Each donor's leukapheresis produced roughly between roughly 0.85 and 9.5 billion PBMCs.

Beyond this particular receptor, the publication reports: Rarefaction of sorted-subset datasets indicated incomplete sequencing despite the large sequencing depth. Estimated clonotype richness was generally larger for naive than for memory subsets. Compared with non-shared clonotypes, clonotypes shared by all four sorted-subset donors had higher generation probabilities. Only blood was sampled, and tissue TCR repertoires likely differ from those in blood. The small number of donors limited the genetic and exposure-history diversity represented. Pairwise subsampling indicated that sequencing depth was expected to affect the degree of clonotype sharing among donors. Approximately 5% of naive CD4, 3.5% of naive CD8, 2.3% of memory CD4, and 0.4% of memory CD8 clonotypes were shared across several donors.

The donors were healthy, HIV-negative adults who had no recently reported acute infections or vaccinations. All donors were Caucasian adults living in Nashville, Tennessee, USA. CD8 memory samples consisted of magnetically selected CD45RO+ cells combined with CCR7-negative CD45RA+ effector memory (TemRA) cells. Blood was obtained by leukapheresis, after which PBMCs were separated by Ficoll-Histopaque density gradient centrifugation and cryopreserved in liquid nitrogen vapor phase. Analytical flow cytometry was used to check the purity and quantity of every magnetically sorted T cell population. Genomic DNA was isolated from each sorted fraction and quantified by UV absorbance on a Nanodrop 2000c. Using the deep immunoSEQ assay, multiplex PCR amplified TCR CDR3 regions from genomic DNA. For each cell subset, the extracted genomic DNA was distributed evenly across all wells of several immunoSEQ 96-well plates, and each plate served as one replicate. For sorted subsets, around 0.2 ug of genomic DNA, equivalent to around 29,000 T cell genomes, went into each replicate PCR. Purified libraries were quantified with a Qubit 3.0 fluorometer, sized on a Bioanalyzer 2100, and re-quantified with the KAPA Library Quantification kit. Every immunoSEQ 96-well plate was sequenced on a separate single-read 150-cycle Illumina NextSeq 550 flow cell. The authors' analysis ran thus. The immunoSEQ output contained only junctional sequences without quality scores, so filtering could not match that applied to full-length reads. Sequences were annotated with PyIR, a Python wrapper for IgBLAST v1.9, and V/J genes and CDR3 were assigned using IMGT germline references. Reads with weak V/J assignments (E-value above 1e-6), missing CDR3, stop codons, out-of-frame junctions, or ambiguous translated residues were removed. V3J clonotypes were defined by identical inferred V gene, J gene, and CDR3 amino acid sequence. Percentage overlap between repertoires was calculated by dividing the number of shared unique clonotypes by the size of the smaller repertoire. Richness of each repertoire was evaluated using RTK rarefaction, the Chao1 estimator, and Recon v2.1 estimates of unobserved clonotypes. For all TCRbeta clonotypes obtained by the gDNA method from several donors, generation probabilities were computed with OLGA. The clones in this table, taken by TCRdb from immuneACCESS, are in-frame only. Not every clone is retained; where verified, under half of the shortfall comes from an unresolved V gene, and the cause of the rest is unknown. The DNA gave D and trimming, while V, J and clone size come from that table. Recorded for this sample are about 95,000 clones; around 67% of them occurred a single time. Roughly 43% of the sample is held by the ten biggest clonotypes.

Sequencing was done on a sample of memory CD8+ T cells sorted from blood. The cell subset or site label corresponds to: CD45RO+ cells pooled with CCR7-negative TemRA cells. The rearrangement joined TRBV6-4 to TRBJ2-1; the D gene assignment is ambiguous. The origin of this receptor is a man under 40 in good health. The DNA reads as follows: TGTGCCAGCAGTGACTCGTTAGCTGGGTCAAATGAGCAGTTCTTC. It translates as CASSDSLAGSNEQFF.